The 20 T cell receptor beta chains presented below share a single source sample, sequenced in a study of OX40 agonist ivuxolimab in advanced cancers. Profiling relied on immunoSEQ multiplex PCR, and the TCRdb table lists in-frame clones only, not all of them. The sample holds roughly 73,000 clones, around 80% seen once. The sequences come from CD4+ or CD8+ T cells sorted from blood, collected in a trial of the OX40 agonist ivuxolimab. Source of these receptors: an adult with an advanced solid tumor such as melanoma, head and neck, liver or kidney cancer.

V gene TRBV6-6 combines with J gene TRBJ1-3; D is unclear. The CDR3 length is 14 residues. The V and J ends lost 6 bases and 0 bases respectively, with 9 bases between them. Germline CDR1 is MNHNY and CDR2 is SVGAGI (reference sequence). The DNA of the CDR3 is TGTGCCAGCAGAAACCAGAGCTCTGGAAACACCATATATTTT. It encodes CASRNQSSGNTIYF.

By frequency in the sample, this clone is medium-sized. CDR3 coding DNA: TGTGCCAGCAGCTCAGCGGGGGGACTTAACACCGGGGAGCTGTTTTTT. It specifies CASSSAGGLNTGELFF. The V and J genes are TRBV13 and TRBJ2-2, with 9 nucleotides matching TRBD2. V shed 4 bases, J shed 2 bases, and the junction held 5 bases outside the gene matches. Germline V lookup: CDR1 PRHDT, CDR2 FYEKMQ (reference sequence). The CDR3 covers 16 residues.

The V and J genes are TRBV14 and TRBJ1-1; D is unresolved. Germline lookup yields CDR1 SGHDN and CDR2 FVKESK. CDR3 length equals 14 residues. Trimming removed 5 bases at V and 0 bases at J, with 10 bases between. The CDR3 nucleotides are TGTGCCAGCAGCTCCCCGGGCATGAACACTGAAGCTTTCTTT. Translated: CASSSPGMNTEAFF.

In the case of this clone: This sample includes further DNA sequences coding for the same CDR3. This chain joins TRBV2 and TRBJ2-2; 11 nucleotides agree with TRBD2. After removal of 6 bases from V and 8 bases from J, the junction contained 5 bases not matched to a gene. Germline values: CDR1 SNHLY, CDR2 FYNNEI. This CDR3 has 14 residues. CDR3 residues: CASSPRTSGGELFF. CDR3 coding DNA: TGTGCCAGCAGCCCTAGGACTAGCGGGGGGGAGCTGTTTTTT.

The chain couples TRBV19 to TRBJ1-2, with D hard to call. Per the germline V gene, CDR1 is LNHDA and CDR2 is SQIVND (reference sequence). V lost 5 bases and J lost 0, with 13 bases in between. The CDR3 has 15 residues. The DNA for the CDR3 is TGTGCCAGTAGTCTCACGGACGGAGCTAACTATGGCTACACCTTC. It is translated as CASSLTDGANYGYTF.

This clone appeared once. The rearrangement links TRBV11-2 to TRBJ1-2, with D uncertain. The CDR3 contains 18 residues. V was trimmed by 6 bases and J by 0 bases, leaving 23 bases between them. Germline CDR1 and CDR2: SGHAT and FQNNGV. The CDR3 loop is CASSPLRVSKRSNYGYTF. DNA for the CDR3: TGTGCCAGCAGTCCCCTGAGGGTCAGCAAAAGATCTAACTATGGCTACACCTTC.

The chain employs TRBV4-2 and TRBJ1-4; TRBD1 agrees at 7 bases. The V gene end was trimmed by 0 bases and the J gene end by 8 bases; junction bases not matched to a gene: 9. The CDR3 is made up of 16 amino acids. In germline, CDR1 is LGHNA, CDR2 YNFKEQ. CDR3 sequence reads: CASSQDLRGRREKLFF. The CDR3 DNA reads as TGTGCCAGCAGCCAAGATCTGAGGGGGCGTAGGGAAAAACTGTTTTTT.

The chain couples TRBV19 to TRBJ1-6, with 8 bases fitting TRBD1. Trimming took 1 base from V and 9 from J; bases not matched to a gene: 8. Germline loops: CDR1 LNHDA, CDR2 SQIVND (reference sequence). The CDR3 has 16 residues. CDR3 nucleotides: TGTGCCAGTAGTATAGCCACCGGGACAGGAGGTTCACCCCTCCACTTT. Protein sequence: CASSIATGTGGSPLHF.

V gene TRBV9 combines with J gene TRBJ2-2, with 11 positions matching TRBD2. Looked up from germline, CDR1 is SGDLS and CDR2 is YYNGEE. Losses at the gene ends were 0 bases for V and 6 bases for J; bases not matched to a gene: 4. The CDR3 covers 16 residues. The CDR3 DNA follows: TGTGCCAGCAGCGTAGTAGCGGGGGGGCAGCCCGGGGAGCTGTTTTTT. It translates to CASSVVAGGQPGELFF.

J is TRBJ2-5 and V is TRBV11-1; 15 bases line up with TRBD2. The junction had 5 bases not matched to a gene; V was cut back by 5 bases and J by 4 bases. This CDR3 has 16 amino acids. The germline gives CDR1 SGHAT, CDR2 FQDESV (reference sequence). This CDR3 is CASSLGLAGGIETQYF. In DNA, the CDR3 is TGTGCCAGCAGCCTGGGACTAGCGGGGGGTATAGAGACCCAGTACTTC.

The chain couples TRBV2 to TRBJ2-5, with D perhaps matching TRBD1 (5 bases). Germline V lookup: CDR1 SNHLY, CDR2 FYNNEI. Trimming removed 5 bases from V and 2 bases from J, with 12 bases in between. The CDR3 is 14 residues long. The CDR3 sequence is CASSNYDSQETQYF. As DNA, the CDR3 is TGTGCCAGCAGTAATTATGACAGTCAAGAGACCCAGTACTTC. Using reference TRBV2 and TRBJ2-5 for the parts outside the CDR3, the full variable domain is EPEVTQTPSHQVTQMGQEVILRCVPISNHLYFYWYRQILGQKVEFLVSFYNNEISEKSEIFDDQFSVERPDGSNFTLKIRSTKLEDSAMYFCASSNYDSQETQYFGPGTRLLVL.

This clone was observed at least ten times. The rearrangement links TRBV6-1 to TRBJ1-5; possibly TRBD1 for D (6 bases). The CDR3 has 18 residues. The V gene's germline CDR1 is MNHNS and CDR2 SASEGT. The V end was cut by 3 bases, the J end by 0 bases, with 18 bases between. The CDR3, as DNA: TGTGCCAGCAGTGAGAGGGGAGGAGGGGGAAATAGCAATCAGCCCCAGCATTTT. It is translated as CASSERGGGGNSNQPQHF.

The chain combines TRBV4-1 with TRBJ1-1; D is unclear. V was trimmed by 0 bases and J by 1 base, leaving 15 bases between them. The germline CDR1 and CDR2 sequences are MGHRA and YSYEKL. The CDR3 length is 17 residues. CDR3 region: CASSQDPGRVGNTEAFF. The DNA for the CDR3 is TGCGCCAGCAGCCAAGATCCCGGACGGGTCGGGAACACTGAAGCTTTCTTT.

The rearrangement uses TRBV10-2 and TRBJ1-2; 7 bases map to TRBD1. The trim removed 6 bases at V and 2 bases at J, leaving 6 bases unmatched. Germline CDR1 WSHSY, CDR2 SAAADI. This CDR3 spans 14 amino acids. Here the CDR3 reads CASRPGTANYGYTF. Written as DNA, the CDR3 is TGCGCCAGCAGACCCGGGACAGCGAACTATGGCTACACCTTC.

The rearrangement uses TRBV6-4 and TRBJ2-2; maybe TRBD2 (5 bases). This CDR3 is built from 17 residues. The germline CDR1 and CDR2 sequences are MRHNA and SNTAGT. Deletions cut 7 bases from V and 2 bases from J, with 20 bases between. DNA of the CDR3: TGTGCCAGCACACGGTTCGGGTCTGGGAGTAACACCGGGGAGCTGTTTTTT. Translated: CASTRFGSGSNTGELFF.

The rearrangement uses TRBV9 and TRBJ2-3; 10 positions match TRBD2. The CDR3 is 15 amino acids. After removal of 3 bases from V and 5 bases from J, the junction contained 6 bases not matched to a gene. Germline-derived CDR1 and CDR2 are SGDLS and YYNGEE. In DNA, the CDR3 is TGTGCCAGCAGCGAGCGGGGGGGCCAAGGAGATACGCAGTATTTT. Translating it yields CASSERGGQGDTQYF. Using reference TRBV9 and TRBJ2-3 for the parts outside the CDR3, the full variable domain is DSGVTQTPKHLITATGQRVTLRCSPRSGDLSVYWYQQSLDQGLQFLIQYYNGEERAKGNILERFSAQQFPDLHSELNLSSLELGDSALYFCASSERGGQGDTQYFGPGTRLTVL.

The chain employs TRBV27 and TRBJ1-2; no clear D gene. Germline-derived CDR1 and CDR2 are MNHEY and SMNVEV (reference sequence). This CDR3 contains 12 residues. V lost 4 bases and J 8 bases, leaving 11 bases between the germline ends. The CDR3 is CASSSGRGGYTF. The CDR3 nucleotides read TGTGCCAGCAGTTCCGGGAGAGGGGGCTACACCTTC.

This clone was seen once. The V gene is TRBV5-1, the J gene TRBJ2-1, with 8 nucleotides matching TRBD2. V was pared by 4 bases and J by 7 bases, with 4 bases of the junction left unmatched. CDR1 is SGHRS, CDR2 YFSETQ, per germline. CDR3 length equals 13 residues. The CDR3 nucleotides are TGCGCCAGCAGCGGCGGGGGGTTGAATGAGCAGTTCTTC. Its translation is CASSGGGLNEQFF.

The V gene is TRBV15, the J gene TRBJ2-2, with 8 bases aligning to TRBD1. Germline CDR1 LNHNV, CDR2 YYDKDF (reference sequence). The CDR3 has 14 residues. The junction had 4 bases not matched to a gene; V was cut back by 2 bases and J by 8 bases. CDR3: CATSRKQGAGELFF. Here the CDR3 DNA reads TGTGCCACCAGCAGAAAGCAGGGGGCAGGGGAGCTGTTTTTT.

The rearrangement uses TRBV6-1 and TRBJ1-3, with 7 bases that match TRBD1. Trimming removed 3 bases from V and 8 bases from J; junction bases left unmatched: 13. The CDR3 contains 16 residues. Germline loops: CDR1 MNHNS, CDR2 SASEGT. CDR3 in amino acids: CASSDPPGQRSDTIYF. The CDR3 nucleotides read TGTGCCAGCAGTGACCCACCGGGACAGCGTTCCGACACCATATATTTT.